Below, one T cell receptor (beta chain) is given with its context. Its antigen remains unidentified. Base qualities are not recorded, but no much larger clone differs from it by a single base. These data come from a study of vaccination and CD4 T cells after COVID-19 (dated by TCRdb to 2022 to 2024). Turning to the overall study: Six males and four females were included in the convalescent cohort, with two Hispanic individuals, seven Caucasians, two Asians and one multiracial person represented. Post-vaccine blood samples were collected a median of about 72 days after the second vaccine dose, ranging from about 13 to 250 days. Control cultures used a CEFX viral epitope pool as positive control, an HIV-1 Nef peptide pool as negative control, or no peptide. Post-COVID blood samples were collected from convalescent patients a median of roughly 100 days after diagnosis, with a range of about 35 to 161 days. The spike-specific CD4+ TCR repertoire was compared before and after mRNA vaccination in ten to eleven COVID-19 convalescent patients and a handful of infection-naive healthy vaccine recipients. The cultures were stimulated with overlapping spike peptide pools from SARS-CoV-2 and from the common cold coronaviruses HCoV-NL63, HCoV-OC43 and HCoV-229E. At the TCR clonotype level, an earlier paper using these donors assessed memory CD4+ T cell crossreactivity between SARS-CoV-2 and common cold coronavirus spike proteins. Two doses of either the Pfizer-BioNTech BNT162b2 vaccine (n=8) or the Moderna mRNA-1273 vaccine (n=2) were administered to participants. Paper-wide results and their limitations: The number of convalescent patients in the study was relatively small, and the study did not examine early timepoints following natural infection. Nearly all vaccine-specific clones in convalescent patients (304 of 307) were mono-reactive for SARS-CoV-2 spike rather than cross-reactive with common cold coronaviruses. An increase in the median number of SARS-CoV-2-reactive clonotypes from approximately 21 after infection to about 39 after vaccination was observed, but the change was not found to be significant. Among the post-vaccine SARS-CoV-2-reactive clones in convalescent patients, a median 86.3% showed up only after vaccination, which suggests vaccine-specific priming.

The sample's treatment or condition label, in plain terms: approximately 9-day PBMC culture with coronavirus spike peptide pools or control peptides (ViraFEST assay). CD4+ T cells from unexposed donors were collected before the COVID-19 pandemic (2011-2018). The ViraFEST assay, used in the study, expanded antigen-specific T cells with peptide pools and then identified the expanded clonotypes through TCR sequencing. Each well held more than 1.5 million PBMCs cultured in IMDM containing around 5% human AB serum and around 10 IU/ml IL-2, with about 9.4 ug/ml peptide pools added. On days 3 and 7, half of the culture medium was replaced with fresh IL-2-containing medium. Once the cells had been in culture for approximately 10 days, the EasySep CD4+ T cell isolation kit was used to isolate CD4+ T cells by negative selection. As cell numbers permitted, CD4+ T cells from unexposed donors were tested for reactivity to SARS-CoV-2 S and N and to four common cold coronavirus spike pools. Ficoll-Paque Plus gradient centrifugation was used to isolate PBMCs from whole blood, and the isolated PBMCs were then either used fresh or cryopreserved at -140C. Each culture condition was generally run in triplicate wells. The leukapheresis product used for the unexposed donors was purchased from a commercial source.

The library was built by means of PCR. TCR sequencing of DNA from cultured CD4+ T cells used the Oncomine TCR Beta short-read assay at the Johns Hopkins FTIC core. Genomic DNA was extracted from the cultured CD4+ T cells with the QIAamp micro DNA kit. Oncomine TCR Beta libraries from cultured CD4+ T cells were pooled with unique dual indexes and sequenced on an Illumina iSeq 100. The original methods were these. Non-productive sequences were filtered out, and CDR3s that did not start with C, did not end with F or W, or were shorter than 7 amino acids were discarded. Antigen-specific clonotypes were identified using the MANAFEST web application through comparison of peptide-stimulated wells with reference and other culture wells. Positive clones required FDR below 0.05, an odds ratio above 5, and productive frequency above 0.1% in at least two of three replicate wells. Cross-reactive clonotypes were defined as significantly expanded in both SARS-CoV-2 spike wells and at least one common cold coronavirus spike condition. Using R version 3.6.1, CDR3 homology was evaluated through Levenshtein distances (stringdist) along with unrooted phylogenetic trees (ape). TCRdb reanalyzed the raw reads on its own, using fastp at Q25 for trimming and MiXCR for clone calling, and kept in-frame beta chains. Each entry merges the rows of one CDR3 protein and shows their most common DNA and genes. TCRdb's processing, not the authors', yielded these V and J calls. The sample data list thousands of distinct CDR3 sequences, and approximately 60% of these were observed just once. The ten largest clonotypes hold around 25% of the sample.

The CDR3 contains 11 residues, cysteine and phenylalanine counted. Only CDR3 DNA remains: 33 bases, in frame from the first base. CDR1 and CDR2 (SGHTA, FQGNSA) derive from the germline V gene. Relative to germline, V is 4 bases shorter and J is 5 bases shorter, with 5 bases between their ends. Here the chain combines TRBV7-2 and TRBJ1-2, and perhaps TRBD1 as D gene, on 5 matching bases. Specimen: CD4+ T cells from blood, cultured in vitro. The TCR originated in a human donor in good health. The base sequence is TGTGCCAGCAGCTCAGGGTATGGCTACACCTTC. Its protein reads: CASSSGYGYTF.